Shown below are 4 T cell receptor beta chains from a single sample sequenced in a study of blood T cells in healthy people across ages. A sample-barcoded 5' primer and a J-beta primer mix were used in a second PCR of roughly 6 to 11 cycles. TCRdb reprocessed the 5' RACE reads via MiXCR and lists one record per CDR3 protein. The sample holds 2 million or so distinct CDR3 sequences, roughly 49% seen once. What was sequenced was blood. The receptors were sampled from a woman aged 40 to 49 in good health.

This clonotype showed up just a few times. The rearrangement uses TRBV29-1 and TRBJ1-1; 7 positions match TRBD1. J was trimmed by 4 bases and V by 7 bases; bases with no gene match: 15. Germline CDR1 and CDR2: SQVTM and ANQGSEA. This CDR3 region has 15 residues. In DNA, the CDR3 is TGCAGCGGCCGGAGCGGTCAGGGGGAGGGCACTGAAGCTTTCTTT. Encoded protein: CSGRSGQGEGTEAFF.

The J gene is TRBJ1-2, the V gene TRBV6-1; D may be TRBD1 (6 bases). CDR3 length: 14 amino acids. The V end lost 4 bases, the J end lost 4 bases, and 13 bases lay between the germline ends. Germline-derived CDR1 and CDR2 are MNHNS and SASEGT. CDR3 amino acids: CASSVTGSGYGYTF. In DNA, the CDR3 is TGTGCCAGCAGTGTAACAGGGTCGGGCTATGGCTACACCTTC.

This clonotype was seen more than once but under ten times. CDR3 bases: TGCAGTGTTAAGACTAGCCGGGGTAACACTGAGCAGTTCTTC. This codes for CSVKTSRGNTEQFF. The chain carries TRBV20-1 and TRBJ2-1; TRBD2 matches at 7 bases. V shed 7 bases and J 9 bases; nucleotides not matched to a gene: 15. The CDR3 length is 14 residues. Germline V lookup: CDR1 DFQATT, CDR2 SNEGSKA (reference sequence).

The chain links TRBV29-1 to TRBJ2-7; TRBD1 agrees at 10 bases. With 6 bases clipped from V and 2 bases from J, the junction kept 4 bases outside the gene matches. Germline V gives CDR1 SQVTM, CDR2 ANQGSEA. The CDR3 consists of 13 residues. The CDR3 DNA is TGCAGCGTGGCGACAGGGGGCACCTACGAGCAGTACTTC. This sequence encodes CSVATGGTYEQYF.